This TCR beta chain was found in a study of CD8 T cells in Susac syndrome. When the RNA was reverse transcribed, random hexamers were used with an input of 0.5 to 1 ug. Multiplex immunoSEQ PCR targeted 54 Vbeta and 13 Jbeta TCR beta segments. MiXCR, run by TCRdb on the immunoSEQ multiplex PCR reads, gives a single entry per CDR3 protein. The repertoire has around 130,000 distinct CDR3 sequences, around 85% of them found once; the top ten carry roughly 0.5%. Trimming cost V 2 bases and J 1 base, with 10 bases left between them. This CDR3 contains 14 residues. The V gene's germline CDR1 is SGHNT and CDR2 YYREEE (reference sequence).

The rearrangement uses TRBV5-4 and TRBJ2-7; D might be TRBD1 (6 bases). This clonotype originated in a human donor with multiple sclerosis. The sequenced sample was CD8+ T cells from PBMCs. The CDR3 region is CASSFYRESYEQYF. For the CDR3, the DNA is TGTGCCAGCAGCTTCTACAGGGAGTCCTACGAGCAGTACTTC.